Below, 19 T cell receptor beta chains from the same sample are listed, as sequenced in a study of beta chain features in type 1 diabetes. The sequenced template was cDNA made from the entire isolated RNA. The data were produced by immunoSEQ multiplex PCR, yet TCRdb's version contains in-frame clones alone and is incomplete. The sample carries about 240,000 clones, less than 35% recorded once. Source material: central memory CD4+ T cells from blood. These receptors all come from a man aged 25 to 40 in good health.

The chain employs TRBV28 and TRBJ2-4, with 9 bases identical to TRBD2. The ends lost 6 bases at V and 6 bases at J; junction bases unmatched: 9. Germline V CDR1 and CDR2: MDHEN, SYDVKM. The CDR3 has 15 residues. The CDR3 DNA sequence: TGTGCCAGCAGCTCCCTAGCGGGATGGGGAAACATTCAGTACTTC. Translated: CASSSLAGWGNIQYF. Variable domain in full (rest from reference TRBV28 and TRBJ2-4): DVKVTQSSRYLVKRTGEKVFLECVQDMDHENMFWYRQDPGLGLRLIYFSYDVKMKEKGDIPEGYSVSREKKERFSLILESASTNQTSMYLCASSSLAGWGNIQYFGAGTRLSVL.

This clone was seen more than once but under ten times. The junction shows a germline mismatch at one end, possibly a read error. The gene calls are TRBV20-1 and TRBJ2-3; perhaps TRBD1 as D (6 bases). CDR3 length equals 11 residues. Germline V gene data show CDR1 as DFQATT and CDR2 as SNEGSKA (reference sequence). In DNA form, the CDR3 reads TGCAGTGCGAGAGAACAGGGTTCGCAGTATTTT. This encodes CSAREQGSQYF.

The V gene is TRBV5-1, the J gene TRBJ2-5; 9 positions agree with TRBD2. The CDR3 spans 15 residues. Germline CDR1 SGHRS, CDR2 YFSETQ. J was trimmed by 5 bases and V by 4 bases; bases with no gene match: 9. The DNA for the CDR3 is TGCGCCAGCAGCAGGACTAGCGAGAAAGGGGAGACCCAGTACTTC. Its protein product is CASSRTSEKGETQYF.

About this clone itself: It may be a read error: a sequence one base away is much more abundant. V and J are TRBV7-8 and TRBJ2-1, with unresolved D. The CDR3 has 13 residues. Germline lookup yields CDR1 SGHVS and CDR2 FQNEAQ. V lost 3 bases and J lost 3, with 6 bases in between. The CDR3 DNA is TGTGCCAGCAGCTTCGGTGTCTACAATGAGCAGTTCTTC. Translated, it gives CASSFGVYNEQFF.

This clone showed up just once. V is TRBV6-5 and J is TRBJ1-1; D possibly corresponds to TRBD1 (5 bases). The CDR3 has 12 amino acids. The ends were cut back, 8 bases at V and 1 base at J, with 8 bases in the middle. Germline loops: CDR1 MNHEY, CDR2 SVGAGI. The CDR3 DNA is TGTGCCAGCGGGGACCCGAACACTGAAGCTTTCTTT. Its translation: CASGDPNTEAFF.

The chain recombines TRBV18 with TRBJ1-1, with TRBD1 matching 10 bases. J lost 0 bases, V lost 3 bases, and 4 bases had no gene match. The CDR3 spans 16 residues. Germline CDR1 is KGHSH and CDR2 is LQKENI. CDR3: CASSPDRGGLNTEAFF. The DNA of the CDR3 is TGTGCCAGCTCACCGGACAGGGGGGGATTGAACACTGAAGCTTTCTTT.

This clone was counted between two and nine times. The chain joins TRBV27 to TRBJ2-1; 7 nucleotides agree with TRBD2. The junction had 22 bases not matched to a gene; V was cut back by 3 bases and J by 11 bases. The CDR3 totals 18 residues. Germline assignment: CDR1 MNHEY and CDR2 SMNVEV (reference sequence). The CDR3 is CASSLLSAPSRGMVKQFF. The DNA of the CDR3 is TGTGCCAGCAGTTTGTTAAGCGCTCCGTCGCGGGGGATGGTGAAGCAGTTCTTC.

This CDR3 is CASSPRGQGGSYEQYF. DNA of the CDR3: TGCGCCAGCAGCCCACGCGGACAGGGTGGCTCCTACGAGCAGTACTTC. The chain has TRBV5-1 and TRBJ2-7, with 8 bases aligning to TRBD1. The length of the CDR3 is 16 residues. J lost 0 bases, V lost 4 bases, and 9 bases had no gene match. Germline CDR1 and CDR2: SGHRS and YFSETQ.

This clone was counted between two and nine times. The identical CDR3 is also encoded by other nucleotide sequences in the sample. This chain links TRBV30 with TRBJ2-5; TRBD2 matches at 7 bases. The junction had 6 bases not matched to a gene; V was cut back by 0 bases and J by 2 bases. Germline-derived CDR1 and CDR2 are GTSNPN and SVGIG (reference sequence). The CDR3 covers 15 residues. CDR3 amino acids: CAWSVGGMGQETQYF. CDR3 in DNA: TGTGCCTGGAGTGTGGGAGGGATGGGGCAAGAGACCCAGTACTTC.

The CDR3 sequence: CASSLQRAPSYEQYF. In DNA, the CDR3 is TGCGCCAGCAGCCTTCAAAGGGCCCCCTCCTACGAGCAGTACTTC. The rearrangement joins TRBV4-3 to TRBJ2-7; no reliable D call. Germline-derived CDR1 and CDR2 are LGHNA and YSLEER. V lost 4 bases, J lost 0 bases, and 13 bases lay in between. This CDR3 is 15 amino acids long.

The chain joins TRBV29-1 to TRBJ2-3, with 11 bases that match TRBD2. The germline V gene has CDR1 SQVTM and CDR2 ANQGSEA. The CDR3 extends over 15 amino acids. Unmatched junction bases numbered 6, after V lost 4 bases and J lost 3 bases. CDR3 nucleotide sequence: TGCAGCGTTGTATTAGCGGGAGGGCGGACAGATACGCAGTATTTT. This encodes CSVVLAGGRTDTQYF.

There are a few counts of this clone. The V gene is TRBV6-1, the J gene TRBJ2-5, with 11 bases matching TRBD2. There are 15 residues in the CDR3. Germline loops: CDR1 MNHNS, CDR2 SASEGT. The V segment lost 3 bases and the J segment 7 bases; nucleotides outside the gene matches: 7. For the CDR3, the DNA is TGTGCCAGCAGTGACCTAGCGGGAGGCCGAGGGACCCAGTACTTC. This gives the protein CASSDLAGGRGTQYF.

This clone was detected a few times. In the same sample, other DNA sequences code for this CDR3. The J gene is TRBJ2-6, the V gene TRBV29-1; no clear D gene. Per germline, CDR1 SQVTM and CDR2 ANQGSEA. The CDR3 is made up of 12 amino acids. V lost 3 bases and J 2 bases, leaving 2 bases between the germline ends. The CDR3 DNA sequence: TGCAGCGTTGAGACTGGGGCCAACGTCCTGACTTTC. Its protein product is CSVETGANVLTF. The complete variable domain, with remaining parts taken from reference TRBV29-1 and TRBJ2-6, reads SAVISQKPSRDICQRGTSLTIQCQVDSQVTMMFWYRQQPGQSLTLIATANQGSEATYESGFVIDKFPISRPNLTFSTLTVSNMSPEDSSIYLCSVETGANVLTFGAGSRLTVL.

The chain couples TRBV30 to TRBJ1-1; no clear D gene. This CDR3 spans 12 amino acids. Germline CDR1 and CDR2: GTSNPN and SVGIG (reference sequence). The germline V and J ends were trimmed by 3 bases and 6 bases, with 11 bases remaining between them. CDR3: CAWRIGKAEAFF. Written as DNA, the CDR3 is TGTGCCTGGAGAATTGGGAAGGCTGAAGCTTTCTTT.

The chain carries TRBV4-1 and TRBJ2-7, with 12 nucleotides matching TRBD2. The CDR3 length is 17 residues. Germline V gene data show CDR1 as MGHRA and CDR2 as YSYEKL. After removal of 2 bases from V and 4 bases from J, the junction contained 9 bases not matched to a gene. The CDR3 DNA reads TGCGCCAGCAGCCAATCTCCGACTAGCGGGGGTAGGTACGAGCAGTACTTC. Protein sequence: CASSQSPTSGGRYEQYF.

The chain employs TRBV7-2 and TRBJ2-7; D might be TRBD1 (6 bases). Germline V CDR1 and CDR2: SGHTA, FQGNSA. The CDR3 loop spans 14 amino acids. Trimming took 2 bases from V and 0 from J, leaving 8 bases between them. DNA for the CDR3: TGTGCCAGCAGCTTAAACAGGGCCTCCTACGAGCAGTACTTC. Translated, it gives CASSLNRASYEQYF.

The rearrangement joins TRBV15 to TRBJ2-3, with 15 bases identical to TRBD2. V lost 6 bases, J lost 5 bases, and 9 bases stayed unmatched. Per germline, CDR1 LNHNV and CDR2 YYDKDF (reference sequence). This CDR3 is built from 17 residues. CDR3 DNA: TGTGCCACCAGTCCTGGACTAGCGGGAGGGCGAAAAGATACGCAGTATTTT. This translates into CATSPGLAGGRKDTQYF.

The chain joins TRBV6-4 to TRBJ2-1, with 8 bases fitting TRBD2. J was trimmed by 6 bases and V by 4 bases; bases with no gene match: 8. The CDR3 covers 15 residues. Germline V lookup: CDR1 MRHNA, CDR2 SNTAGT. CDR3 region: CASSVTGTRSNEQFF. The CDR3 coding sequence is TGTGCCAGCAGTGTTACCGGGACTAGATCCAATGAGCAGTTCTTC.

This clone was detected a few times. J is TRBJ2-3 and V is TRBV6-5, with 10 bases fitting TRBD2. CDR3 length equals 13 residues. From germline, CDR1 is MNHEY and CDR2 SVGAGI. The junction had 0 bases not matched to a gene; V was cut back by 4 bases and J by 5 bases. The CDR3 spells CASSSSGGDTQYF. DNA for the CDR3: TGTGCCAGCAGTTCTAGCGGGGGAGATACGCAGTATTTT.